These 19 T cell receptor beta chains originate from one sample sequenced in a study of T cell responses to AZD1222 COVID-19 vaccine. Sequencing used immunoSEQ multiplex PCR; TCRdb keeps in-frame clones, though not all of them. The table includes some 140,000 clones, roughly nine tenths detected once. Here the sequenced sample was peripheral blood, taken on day 0 of AZD1222 vaccination. These receptors came from an adult in good health.

This clone was found once. The chain recombines TRBV14 with TRBJ1-1; D remains unclear. Germline CDR1 and CDR2: SGHDN and FVKESK. V shed 2 bases and J shed 4 bases, with 14 bases lying between them. The CDR3 consists of 15 residues. CDR3 in amino acids: CASSQSLSGSTEAFF. CDR3 coding DNA: TGTGCCAGCAGCCAATCTCTCTCGGGCTCCACTGAAGCTTTCTTT.

The gene calls are TRBV18 and TRBJ2-7; TRBD2 aligns across 9 bases. CDR1 and CDR2 (germline): KGHSH, LQKENI. The J segment lost 3 bases and the V segment lost 3 bases, leaving 3 bases of the junction unmatched. The CDR3 length is 14 residues. The CDR3 sequence is CASSPPSGVYEQYF. DNA for the CDR3: TGTGCCAGCTCACCGCCTAGCGGGGTCTACGAGCAGTACTTC.

This clone was seen only once. The CDR3 is CAWSRNRGDQPQHF. CDR3 coding DNA: TGTGCCTGGAGTCGGAACAGGGGCGATCAGCCCCAGCATTTT. This sequence joins TRBV30 and TRBJ1-5; 7 nucleotides agree with TRBD1. CDR1 GTSNPN and CDR2 SVGIG come from the germline V gene (reference sequence). This CDR3 region has 14 residues. Trimming at V came to 2 bases and at J to 5 bases, leaving 6 bases not matched to a gene.

The chain carries TRBV20-1 and TRBJ2-2; the D gene could be TRBD1 or TRBD2 (5 bases each). This CDR3 region has 14 residues. V dropped 3 bases and J dropped 3 bases, with 11 bases sitting between them. CDR1 DFQATT and CDR2 SNEGSKA come from the germline V gene (reference sequence). The chain's CDR3 is CSASGRGDTGELFF. Here the CDR3 DNA reads TGCAGTGCTAGTGGTCGAGGGGACACCGGGGAGCTGTTTTTT.

The chain joins TRBV2 to TRBJ1-4; perhaps TRBD1 as D (6 bases). Trimming left V 4 bases short and J 6 bases short, with 15 bases between. CDR1 is SNHLY and CDR2 is FYNNEI in the germline V gene. The CDR3 is 15 residues long. The CDR3 reads CASSVEGGDDEKLFF. CDR3 DNA sequence: TGTGCCAGCAGTGTGGAAGGGGGTGATGATGAAAAACTGTTTTTT.

The rearrangement uses TRBV7-2 and TRBJ2-5; 11 bases align to TRBD2. Per the germline V gene, CDR1 is SGHTA and CDR2 is FQGNSA. The CDR3 has 16 amino acids. The junction had 11 bases not matched to a gene; V was cut back by 1 base and J by 10 bases. The CDR3 is CASSLDRLAGTVGQYF. DNA of the CDR3: TGTGCCAGCAGCTTAGATAGACTAGCGGGAACCGTCGGCCAGTACTTC.

The rearrangement uses TRBV1 and TRBJ2-7. TRBV1 is designated a pseudogene. This CDR3 is 16 amino acids long. For the CDR3, the DNA is TGCACCAGCAGCCAAGAGACCGGGACGGCCTCCTTTGCCCAGTACTTC. The encoded protein is CTSSQETGTASFAQYF.

The chain combines TRBV6-2 or TRBV6-3 with TRBJ2-7; 8 nucleotides agree with TRBD1. Germline V CDR1 and CDR2: MNHEY, SVGEGT. V gave up 2 bases and J gave up 0 bases; unmatched junction bases: 3. The CDR3 sequence is 15 residues long. CDR3 nucleotide sequence: TGTGCCAGCAGTTACCCGGACAGGGCCTCCTACGAGCAGTACTTC. Its translation: CASSYPDRASYEQYF.

The chain is built from TRBV11-2 and TRBJ2-5, with D tentatively TRBD2 (6 bases). This CDR3 contains 16 residues. Germline V gives CDR1 SGHAT, CDR2 FQNNGV. Trimming removed 0 bases at V and 7 bases at J, with 18 bases between. The CDR3 nucleotides are TGTGCCAGCAGCTTAGAGAACGGACCCATCGGGGGGACCCAGTACTTC. It is translated as CASSLENGPIGGTQYF. The full variable domain, in which reference TRBV11-2 and TRBJ2-5 provide the parts outside the CDR3, is EAGVAQSPRYKIIEKRQSVAFWCNPISGHATLYWYQQILGQGPKLLIQFQNNGVVDDSQLPKDRFSAERLKGVDSTLKIQPAKLEDSAVYLCASSLENGPIGGTQYFGPGTRLLVL.

The J gene is TRBJ1-4, the V gene TRBV18; D is ambiguous. CDR1 is KGHSH and CDR2 is LQKENI in the germline V gene. The V and J ends lost 5 bases and 0 bases respectively, with 4 bases between them. There are 13 residues in the CDR3. As DNA, the CDR3 is TGTGCCAGCTCAACAGCAACTAATGAAAAACTGTTTTTT. It encodes CASSTATNEKLFF.

The chain joins TRBV6-1 to TRBJ2-7, with D unclear. Germline V gene sequence: CDR1 MNHNS, CDR2 SASEGT. Deletions cut 2 bases from V and 8 bases from J, with 13 bases between. CDR3 length: 13 amino acids. This CDR3 is CASSEPPLFQQYF. Here the CDR3 DNA reads TGTGCCAGCAGTGAACCACCACTATTCCAGCAGTACTTC.

The V call is TRBV6-5, the J call TRBJ1-5; 7 bases fit TRBD1. V lost 5 bases to trimming and J lost 6 bases; unmatched junction nucleotides: 7. The germline V gene has CDR1 MNHEY and CDR2 SVGAGI. There are 14 residues in the CDR3. The CDR3 reads CASSTRQGVQPQHF. CDR3 sequence (DNA): TGTGCCAGCAGTACCAGGCAGGGGGTTCAGCCCCAGCATTTT.

The chain joins TRBV21-1 to TRBJ1-1; the table gives TRBD1 as D, unverified against the DNA. TRBV21-1 is designated a pseudogene. The CDR3 contains 16 residues. Here the CDR3 DNA reads TGTGCCAGCAGCGCTCGACAGGGGGTATCGGGCACTGAAGCTTTCTTT. This encodes CASSARQGVSGTEAFF.

J is TRBJ2-7 and V is TRBV5-1; D not resolved. Trimming took 0 bases from V and 0 from J, leaving 10 bases between them. The germline CDR1 and CDR2 sequences are SGHRS and YFSETQ. This CDR3 is built from 15 residues. CDR3 region: CASSLGHQSSYEQYF. CDR3 sequence (DNA): TGCGCCAGCAGCTTGGGACACCAGAGCTCCTACGAGCAGTACTTC.

V is TRBV7-2 and J is TRBJ1-5; tentatively, D is TRBD1 (6 bases). This CDR3 contains 16 residues. The V gene lost 2 bases and the J gene lost 0 bases, with 11 bases spanning the gap. CDR1 is SGHTA, CDR2 FQGNSA, per germline. The DNA of the CDR3 is TGTGCCAGCAGCTTAAGGGGGGGCAGTAGCAATCAGCCCCAGCATTTT. Translated: CASSLRGGSSNQPQHF.

The chain joins TRBV6-5 to TRBJ1-2, with TRBD1 as a possible D gene (5 bases). The CDR3 is 15 amino acids. V lost 7 bases to trimming and J lost 4 bases, with 19 bases between them. Looked up from germline, CDR1 is MNHEY and CDR2 is SVGAGI. The CDR3 nucleotides are TGTGCCAGCATCAACCTCGTAGGACAAGCCTATGGCTACACCTTC. This translates into CASINLVGQAYGYTF.

The CDR3 region is CASNLGEKNSPLHF. The CDR3 coding sequence is TGCGCCAGCAACCTCGGAGAAAAGAATTCACCCCTCCACTTT. The V gene is TRBV5-1, the J gene TRBJ1-6, with D hard to call. The CDR3 length is 14 residues. Germline-derived CDR1 and CDR2 are SGHRS and YFSETQ. V lost 6 bases and J 7 bases, leaving 14 bases between the germline ends.

The J gene is TRBJ1-2, the V gene TRBV21-1. TRBV21-1 is flagged as a pseudogene. This CDR3 region has 14 residues. The CDR3 nucleotides read TGTGCCAGCCCGTCTTGCGGGGAGGGAAATGGCTACACCTTC. As protein: CASPSCGEGNGYTF.

The rearrangement joins TRBV14 to TRBJ2-2; 8 bases match TRBD1. V dropped 3 bases and J dropped 6; count of bases not matched to a gene: 3. The length of the CDR3 is 14 residues. Germline V gene sequence: CDR1 SGHDN, CDR2 FVKESK. As DNA, the CDR3 is TGTGCCAGCAGCCACCTACAGGGGGCCGGGGAGCTGTTTTTT. Encoded protein: CASSHLQGAGELFF.